This T cell receptor beta chain was identified during a study of T cells in Graves' hyperthyroidism and ophthalmopathy. Study overall: Peripheral blood was acquired at first diagnosis, ahead of any therapy whatsoever. General study points: Also found in blood were most expanded thyroid clonotypes above 0.001. Patients with ophthalmopathy were separated from those with stable hyperthyroidism by a 13 V-J model.

Amplified regions were TCR beta CDR3 sequences from RNA transcripts. A first-round RT-PCR of the TCR CDR3 used the HTBI primer set. TCRdb passed the multiplex PCR reads through MiXCR, listing each CDR3 protein once. The sample yields hundreds of thousands of distinct CDR3 sequences, approximately 23% seen once. Comments on this clonotype: Antigen: not known.

Individuals with ophthalmopathy presented a Clinical Activity Score of at least 3, a NOSPECS grade of at least 4 and a duration under 3 months. Germline loops: CDR1 SGHTA, CDR2 FQGTGA. J lost 3 bases, V lost 3 bases, and 2 bases had no gene match. The CDR3 has 14 residues. The TCR originated in a woman in her 70s with Graves' ophthalmopathy. J is TRBJ1-1 and V is TRBV7-3; 9 nucleotides match TRBD1. Sequencing input: blood. For the CDR3, the DNA is TGTGCCAGCAGCTTGACAGGGGGTTACACTGAAGCTTTCTTT. Translating gives CASSLTGGYTEAFF.